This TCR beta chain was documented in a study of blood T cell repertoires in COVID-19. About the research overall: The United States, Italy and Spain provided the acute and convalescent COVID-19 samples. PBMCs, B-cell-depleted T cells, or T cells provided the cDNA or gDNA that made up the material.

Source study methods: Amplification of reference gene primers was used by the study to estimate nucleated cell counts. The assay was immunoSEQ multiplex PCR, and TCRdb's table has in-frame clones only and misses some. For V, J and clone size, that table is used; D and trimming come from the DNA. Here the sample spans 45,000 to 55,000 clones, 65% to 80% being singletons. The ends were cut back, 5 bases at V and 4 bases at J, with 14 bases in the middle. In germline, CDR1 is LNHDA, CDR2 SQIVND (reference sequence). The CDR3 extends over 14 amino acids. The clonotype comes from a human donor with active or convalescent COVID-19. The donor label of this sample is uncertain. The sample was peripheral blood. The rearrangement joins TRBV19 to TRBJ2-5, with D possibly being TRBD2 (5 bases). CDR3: CASSSGFQGETQYF. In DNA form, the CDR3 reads TGTGCCAGTAGTTCGGGGTTTCAAGGAGAGACCCAGTACTTC.